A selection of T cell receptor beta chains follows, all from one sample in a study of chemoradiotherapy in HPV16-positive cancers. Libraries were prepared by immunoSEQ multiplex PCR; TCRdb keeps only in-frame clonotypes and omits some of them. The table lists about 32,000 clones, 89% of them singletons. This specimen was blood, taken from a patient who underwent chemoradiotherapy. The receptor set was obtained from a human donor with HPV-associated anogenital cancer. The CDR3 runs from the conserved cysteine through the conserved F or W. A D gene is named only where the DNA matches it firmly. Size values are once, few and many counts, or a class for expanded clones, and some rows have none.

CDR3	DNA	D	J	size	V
CASSAGQHDQPQHF	TGTGCCAGCAGCGCAGGACAGCATGATCAGCCCCAGCATTTT	.	TRBJ1-5	.	TRBV5-4
CASSSGTAGNTIYF	TGCGCCAGCAGCTCGGGGACAGCTGGAAACACCATATATTTT	TRBD1	TRBJ1-3	.	TRBV5-1
CASSFGGVGYTEAFF	TGCGCCAGCAGCTTTGGAGGGGTTGGGTACACTGAAGCTTTCTTT	.	TRBJ1-1	.	TRBV5-1
CASSFQGVTEAFF	TGTGCCAGCAGTTTCCAGGGTGTCACTGAAGCTTTCTTT	.	TRBJ1-1	.	TRBV2
CASSRGQGQETQYF	TGTGCCAGCAGTAGGGGACAGGGCCAAGAGACCCAGTACTTC	TRBD1	TRBJ2-5	.	TRBV6-5
CASSIEQGREKLFF	TGTGCCAGTAGTATAGAACAGGGTAGGGAAAAACTGTTTTTT	.	TRBJ1-4	.	TRBV19
CASQGTGLNQPQHF	TGTGCCAGCCAGGGGACGGGCCTCAATCAGCCCCAGCATTTT	.	TRBJ1-5	few	TRBV6-5
CASSMSWGMNTEAFF	TGTGCCAGCAGCATGTCCTGGGGCATGAACACTGAAGCTTTCTTT	.	TRBJ1-1	.	TRBV5-4
CASSPRDHIQETQYF	TGTGCCAGCAGCCCCAGGGACCACATCCAAGAGACCCAGTACTTC	.	TRBJ2-5	.	TRBV7-6
CASSLGSQNTEAFF	TGTGCCAGCAGCTTAGGATCGCAGAACACTGAAGCTTTCTTT	.	TRBJ1-1	.	TRBV7-2
CASSQVPGPGELFF	TGCGCCAGCAGCCAAGTCCCAGGGCCCGGGGAGCTGTTTTTT	.	TRBJ2-2	.	TRBV4-1
CASSFQAGASYNEQFF	TGCGCCAGCAGCTTCCAGGCGGGGGCCTCCTACAATGAGCAGTTCTTC	.	TRBJ2-1	.	TRBV5-1
CASSLSWVSSYEQYF	TGTGCCAGCAGTTTATCGTGGGTGAGCTCCTACGAGCAGTACTTC	.	TRBJ2-7	.	TRBV27
CASSLGAQGSYGYTF	TGTGCCAGCAGTTTAGGGGCACAGGGTTCCTATGGCTACACCTTC	.	TRBJ1-2	.	TRBV28
CASTLGDQPQHF	TGTGCCAGCACCCTGGGGGATCAGCCCCAGCATTTT	.	TRBJ1-5	.	TRBV6-1
CASNPSTQGTGELFF	TGTGCCAGCAACCCCTCAACCCAGGGCACCGGGGAGCTGTTTTTT	.	TRBJ2-2	few	TRBV25-1
CASSQDRGSGNTIYF	TGTGCCAGCAGCCAAGATAGGGGTTCTGGAAACACCATATATTTT	.	TRBJ1-3	.	TRBV4-2
CASSVGDLLEPEAFF	TGTGCCAGCAGCGTAGGCGATCTTCTCGAGCCTGAAGCTTTCTTT	.	TRBJ1-1	.	TRBV9
CASSSPANTEAFF	TGTGCCAGCAGTTCCCCGGCGAACACTGAAGCTTTCTTT	.	TRBJ1-1	.	TRBV2
CASSSPVSSYNEQFF	TGTGCCAGCAGCTCTCCGGTTAGCTCCTACAATGAGCAGTTCTTC	.	TRBJ2-1	.	TRBV5-6
CASSLRARWEETQYF	TGTGCCAGCAGCTTGCGGGCCCGCTGGGAGGAGACCCAGTACTTC	.	TRBJ2-5	.	TRBV5-6
CASSSYTGGAAAFF	TGTGCCAGCAGCTCTTATACAGGGGGCGCAGCGGCTTTCTTT	TRBD1	TRBJ1-1	.	TRBV11-2
CASSLNRGMETQYF	TGCGCCAGCAGCTTGAACAGGGGGATGGAGACCCAGTACTTC	TRBD1	TRBJ2-5	.	TRBV5-1
CSARWGSVNTEAFF	TGCAGCGCCCGTTGGGGTAGCGTGAACACTGAAGCTTTCTTT	.	TRBJ1-1	.	TRBV29-1
CAISEGSGTVNTGELFF	TGTGCCATCAGTGAGGGATCCGGGACAGTGAACACCGGGGAGCTGTTTTTT	TRBD1	TRBJ2-2	.	TRBV10-3
CASSISSGGSSYEQYF	TGTGCCAGCAGCATCTCTAGCGGGGGGAGCTCCTACGAGCAGTACTTC	TRBD2	TRBJ2-7	.	TRBV7-2
CASSSSGRNYGYTF	TGTGCCAGCAGCTCCTCCGGACGGAACTATGGCTACACCTTC	.	TRBJ1-2	few	TRBV7-8
CASSRQLGQPQHF	TGTGCCAGCAGCCGACAGCTTGGCCAGCCCCAGCATTTT	.	TRBJ1-5	.	TRBV6-5
CASSPDVKSPLHF	TGTGCCAGCTCACCTGACGTGAAGTCACCCCTCCACTTT	.	TRBJ1-6	.	TRBV18
CASSVDPLNTEAFF	TGTGCCAGCAGCGTCGATCCCTTGAACACTGAAGCTTTCTTT	.	TRBJ1-1	.	TRBV9
CASSSQGVTEAFF	TGTGCCAGCAGCTCACAGGGAGTCACTGAAGCTTTCTTT	.	TRBJ1-1	.	TRBV7-2
CASRTTDKHYGYTF	TGTGCCAGTAGGACGACCGACAAGCATTATGGCTACACCTTC	.	TRBJ1-2	.	TRBV19
CASSLPRQPQHF	TGTGCCAGCAGCTTACCACGACAGCCCCAGCATTTT	.	TRBJ1-5	.	TRBV7-6
CASSLGRFGGGQPQHF	TGTGCCAGCAGCTTAGGGCGGTTTGGGGGGGGTCAGCCCCAGCATTTT	.	TRBJ1-5	once	TRBV7-2
CAWSPVGNQPQHF	TGTGCCTGGAGTCCAGTTGGAAATCAGCCCCAGCATTTT	.	TRBJ1-5	.	TRBV30
CASSATSGMGTGELFF	TGTGCCAGCAGCGCGACTAGCGGCATGGGCACCGGGGAGCTGTTTTTT	TRBD2	TRBJ2-2	.	TRBV6-6
CASSVDRGTGELFF	TGCGCCAGCAGCGTTGACAGGGGCACCGGGGAGCTGTTTTTT	TRBD1	TRBJ2-2	.	TRBV5-1
CASSSRAWDGELFF	TGTGCCAGCAGTTCGAGGGCCTGGGACGGGGAGCTGTTTTTT	.	TRBJ2-2	once	TRBV6-5
CASQSGDRGSPLHF	TGTGCCAGCCAATCCGGGGATCGCGGTTCACCCCTCCACTTT	.	TRBJ1-6	.	TRBV9
CASSLAKGRSGNTIYF	TGTGCCAGCAGCTTAGCGAAGGGCCGGTCTGGAAACACCATATATTTT	.	TRBJ1-3	.	TRBV7-2
CASSRAGNTEAFF	TGTGCCAGCAGTCGTGCGGGGAACACTGAAGCTTTCTTT	.	TRBJ1-1	once	TRBV7-9
CASSAIQGAGETQYF	TGTGCCAGTAGTGCCATACAGGGGGCTGGGGAGACCCAGTACTTC	TRBD1	TRBJ2-5	.	TRBV19
CASSYPGTGGIVGDYGYTF	TGCGCCAGCAGTTATCCCGGGACAGGGGGCATAGTTGGAGACTATGGCTACACCTTC	TRBD1	TRBJ1-2	.	TRBV5-1
CASSKDRGNLHF	TGTGCCAGCAGTAAGGACCGGGGGAACCTCCACTTT	.	TRBJ1-6	.	TRBV2
CASSLVTGRHNSPLHF	TGTGCCAGCAGCTTAGTGACGGGACGGCATAATTCACCCCTCCACTTT	.	TRBJ1-6	.	TRBV7-8
CASGLGDRVWDSYGYTF	TGTGCTAGTGGTTTGGGGGACAGGGTTTGGGATTCCTATGGCTACACCTTC	TRBD1	TRBJ1-2	.	TRBV12-5
CASSQDRTSSYNSPLHF	TGCGCCAGCAGCCAAGATAGAACCAGCTCCTATAATTCACCCCTCCACTTT	.	TRBJ1-6	.	TRBV4-3
CASSFRGGAADTQYF	TGCGCCAGCAGCTTCCGCGGGGGAGCGGCAGATACGCAGTATTTT	TRBD2	TRBJ2-3	.	TRBV5-1
CASSIPPGTQYF	TGTGCCAGTAGTATCCCTCCAGGTACGCAGTATTTT	.	TRBJ2-3	.	TRBV19
CATKAWAGADTQYF	TGTGCCACCAAAGCTTGGGCGGGGGCAGATACGCAGTATTTT	TRBD2	TRBJ2-3	.	TRBV5-6
CASSAEQTMGTQYF	TGTGCCAGCTCGGCGGAACAGACTATGGGGACCCAGTACTTC	.	TRBJ2-5	.	TRBV18
CASKEGVTEAFF	TGTGCCAGCAAGGAGGGAGTCACTGAAGCTTTCTTT	.	TRBJ1-1	.	TRBV6-1
CASSYAGQIGSEQYF	TGTGCCAGCAGTTACGCTGGACAGATCGGGTCCGAGCAGTACTTC	.	TRBJ2-7	.	TRBV6-6
CAWSFSGGGDTQYF	TGTGCCTGGAGTTTTAGCGGGGGAGGAGATACGCAGTATTTT	TRBD2	TRBJ2-3	.	TRBV30
CSVEETGGNGYTF	TGCAGCGTTGAAGAGACAGGGGGGAATGGCTACACCTTC	TRBD1	TRBJ1-2	.	TRBV29-1
CASSEAGTLLAKNIQYF	TGTGCCAGCAGTGAAGCAGGAACACTACTAGCCAAAAACATTCAGTACTTC	.	TRBJ2-4	.	TRBV2
CASSLGGASYEQYF	TGTGCTAGCAGCTTAGGGGGGGCTAGTTACGAGCAGTACTTC	.	TRBJ2-7	.	TRBV7-7
CAISESGTGYNSPLHF	TGTGCCATCAGTGAGTCGGGTACAGGTTATAATTCACCCCTCCACTTT	.	TRBJ1-6	.	TRBV10-3
CASSIMTDNYGYTF	TGTGCCAGCAGCATAATGACAGACAACTATGGCTACACCTTC	.	TRBJ1-2	once	TRBV5-4